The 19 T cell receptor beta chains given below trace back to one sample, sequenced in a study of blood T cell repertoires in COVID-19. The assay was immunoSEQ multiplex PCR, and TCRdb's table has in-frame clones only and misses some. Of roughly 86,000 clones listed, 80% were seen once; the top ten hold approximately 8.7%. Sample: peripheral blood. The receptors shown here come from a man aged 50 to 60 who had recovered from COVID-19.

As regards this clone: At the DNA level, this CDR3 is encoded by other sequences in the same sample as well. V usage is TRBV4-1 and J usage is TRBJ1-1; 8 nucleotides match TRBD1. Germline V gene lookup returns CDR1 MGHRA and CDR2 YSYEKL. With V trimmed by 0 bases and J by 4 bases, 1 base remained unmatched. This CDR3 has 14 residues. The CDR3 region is CASSQDRGRTEAFF. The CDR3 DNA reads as TGCGCCAGCAGCCAAGACAGGGGGCGCACTGAAGCTTTCTTT.

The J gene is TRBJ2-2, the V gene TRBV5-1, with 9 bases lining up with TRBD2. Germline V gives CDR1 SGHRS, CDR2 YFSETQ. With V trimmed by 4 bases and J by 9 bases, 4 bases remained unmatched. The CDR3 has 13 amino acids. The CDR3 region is CASSPGLARELFF. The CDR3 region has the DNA TGCGCCAGCAGCCCGGGACTAGCTAGGGAGCTGTTTTTT.

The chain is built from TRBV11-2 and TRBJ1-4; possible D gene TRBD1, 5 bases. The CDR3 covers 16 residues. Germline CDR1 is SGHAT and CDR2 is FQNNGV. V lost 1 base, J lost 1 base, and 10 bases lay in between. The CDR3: CASSLAAGGTNEKLFF. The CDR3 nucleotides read TGTGCCAGCAGCTTAGCAGCGGGGGGAACTAATGAAAAACTGTTTTTT.

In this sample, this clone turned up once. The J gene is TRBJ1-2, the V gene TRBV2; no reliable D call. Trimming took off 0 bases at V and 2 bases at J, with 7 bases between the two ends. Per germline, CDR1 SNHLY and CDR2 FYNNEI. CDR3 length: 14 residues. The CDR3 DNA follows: TGTGCCAGCAGTGAAGCGGCGGGAAACTATGGCTACACCTTC. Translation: CASSEAAGNYGYTF.

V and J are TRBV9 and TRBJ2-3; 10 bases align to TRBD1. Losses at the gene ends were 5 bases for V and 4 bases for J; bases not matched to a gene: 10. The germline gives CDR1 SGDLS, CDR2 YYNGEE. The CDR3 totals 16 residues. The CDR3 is CASSYGTGEVSDTQYF. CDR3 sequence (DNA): TGTGCCAGCAGTTATGGGACAGGGGAGGTCTCAGATACGCAGTATTTT.

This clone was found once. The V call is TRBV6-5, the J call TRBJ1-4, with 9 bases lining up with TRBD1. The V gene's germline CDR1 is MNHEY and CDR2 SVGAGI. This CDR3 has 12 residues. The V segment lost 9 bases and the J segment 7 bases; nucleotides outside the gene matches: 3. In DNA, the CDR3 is TGTGCCAGGGACAGGGGTTTTGAAAAACTGTTTTTT. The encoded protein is CARDRGFEKLFF.

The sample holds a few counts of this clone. The CDR3 reads CASSQEPLATDEQFF. The CDR3 bases are TGTGCCAGCAGCCAAGAACCCCTAGCGACCGATGAGCAGTTCTTC. This chain links TRBV4-2 with TRBJ2-1; possible D gene TRBD2, 6 bases. This CDR3 comprises 15 residues. Trimming cost V 0 bases and J 8 bases, with 14 bases left between them. Germline V gene lookup returns CDR1 LGHNA and CDR2 YNFKEQ.

In DNA form, the CDR3 reads TGCGCCAGCAGTGAAGGAATAGCAGGGGTGGACACCGGGGAGCTGTTTTTT. Its translation is CASSEGIAGVDTGELFF. The chain recombines TRBV10-1 with TRBJ2-2; a weak D match, TRBD1 (6 bases). The CDR3 is 17 residues long. Trimming pared 3 bases from V and 3 bases from J, leaving 17 bases between. Looked up from germline, CDR1 is WNHNN and CDR2 is SYGVQD (reference sequence).

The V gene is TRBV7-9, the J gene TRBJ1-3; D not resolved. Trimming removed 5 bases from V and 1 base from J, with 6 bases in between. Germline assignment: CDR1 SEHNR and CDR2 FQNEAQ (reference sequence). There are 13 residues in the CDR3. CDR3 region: CASSPESGNTIYF. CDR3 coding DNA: TGTGCCAGCAGCCCAGAATCTGGAAACACCATATATTTT. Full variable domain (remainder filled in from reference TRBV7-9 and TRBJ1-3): DTGVSQNPRHKITKRGQNVTFRCDPISEHNRLYWYRQTLGQGPEFLTYFQNEAQLEKSRLLSDRFSAERPKGSFSTLEIQRTEQGDSAMYLCASSPESGNTIYFGEGSWLTVV.

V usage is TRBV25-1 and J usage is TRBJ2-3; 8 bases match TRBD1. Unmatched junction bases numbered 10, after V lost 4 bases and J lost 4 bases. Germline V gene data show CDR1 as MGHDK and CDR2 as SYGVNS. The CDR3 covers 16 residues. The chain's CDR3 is CASSASPGQVADTQYF. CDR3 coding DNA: TGTGCCAGCAGTGCATCACCGGGACAGGTCGCAGATACGCAGTATTTT.

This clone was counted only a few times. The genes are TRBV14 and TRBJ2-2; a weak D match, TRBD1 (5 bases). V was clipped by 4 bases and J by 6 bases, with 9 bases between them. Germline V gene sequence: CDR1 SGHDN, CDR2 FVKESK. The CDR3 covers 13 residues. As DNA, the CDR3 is TGTGCCAGCAGCCCACAGGCAGCCGGGGAGCTGTTTTTT. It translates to CASSPQAAGELFF.

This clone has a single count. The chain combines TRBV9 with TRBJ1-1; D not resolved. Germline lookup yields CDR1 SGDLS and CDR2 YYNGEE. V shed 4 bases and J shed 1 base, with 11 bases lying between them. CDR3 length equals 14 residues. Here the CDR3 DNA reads TGTGCCAGCAGCTCCCAGGCCGGGAACACTGAAGCTTTCTTT. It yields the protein CASSSQAGNTEAFF.

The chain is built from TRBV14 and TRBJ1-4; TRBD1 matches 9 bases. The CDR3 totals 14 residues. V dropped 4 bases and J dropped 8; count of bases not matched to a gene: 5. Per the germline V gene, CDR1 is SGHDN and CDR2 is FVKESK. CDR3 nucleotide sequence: TGTGCCAGCAGCCCCGGGACAGGGTACGAAAAACTGTTTTTT. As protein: CASSPGTGYEKLFF.

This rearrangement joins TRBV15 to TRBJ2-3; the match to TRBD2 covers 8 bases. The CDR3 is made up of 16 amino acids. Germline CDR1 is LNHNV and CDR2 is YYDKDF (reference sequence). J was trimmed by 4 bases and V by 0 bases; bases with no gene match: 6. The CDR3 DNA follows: TGTGCCACCAGCAGAGATCCCAGCGGGAGATCAGATACGCAGTATTTT. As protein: CATSRDPSGRSDTQYF.

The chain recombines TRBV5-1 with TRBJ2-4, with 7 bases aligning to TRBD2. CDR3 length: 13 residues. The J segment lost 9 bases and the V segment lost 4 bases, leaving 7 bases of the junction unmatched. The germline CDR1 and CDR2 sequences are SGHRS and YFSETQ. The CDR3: CASSPGLVGIQYF. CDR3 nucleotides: TGCGCCAGCAGCCCAGGACTAGTAGGCATTCAGTACTTC.

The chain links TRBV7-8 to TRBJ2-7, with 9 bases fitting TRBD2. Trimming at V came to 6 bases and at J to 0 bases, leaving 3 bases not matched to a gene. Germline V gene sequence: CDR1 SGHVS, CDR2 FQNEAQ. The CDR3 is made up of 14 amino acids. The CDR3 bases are TGTGCCAGCAGTCTTAGCGGGGGCTCCTACGAGCAGTACTTC. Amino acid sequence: CASSLSGGSYEQYF.

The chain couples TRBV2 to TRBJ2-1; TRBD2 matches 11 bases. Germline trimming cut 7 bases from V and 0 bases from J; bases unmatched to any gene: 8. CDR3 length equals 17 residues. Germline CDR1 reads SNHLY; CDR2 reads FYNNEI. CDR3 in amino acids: CASTLTSGRSSYNEQFF. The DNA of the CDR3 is TGTGCCAGCACTTTAACTAGCGGGAGAAGCTCCTACAATGAGCAGTTCTTC.

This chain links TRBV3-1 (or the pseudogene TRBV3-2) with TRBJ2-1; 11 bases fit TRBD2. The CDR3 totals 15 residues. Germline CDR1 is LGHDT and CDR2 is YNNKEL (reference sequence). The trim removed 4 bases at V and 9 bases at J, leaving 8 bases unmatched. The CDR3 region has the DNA TGTGCCAGCAGCCTGCATAGCGGGAGGGCCGTTGAGCAGTTCTTC. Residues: CASSLHSGRAVEQFF.

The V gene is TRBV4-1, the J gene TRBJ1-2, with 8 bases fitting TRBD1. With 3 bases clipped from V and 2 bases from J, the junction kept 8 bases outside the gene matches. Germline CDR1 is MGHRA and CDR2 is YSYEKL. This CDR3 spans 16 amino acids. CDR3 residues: CASSQVNRGGNYGYTF. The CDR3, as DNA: TGCGCCAGCAGCCAGGTCAACAGGGGGGGGAACTATGGCTACACCTTC.